This T cell receptor (beta chain) was sequenced during a study of T cell repertoires in cytomegalovirus infection (dated by TCRdb to the late 2010s). The study in broad terms: Donor HLA type was relevant to the analysis, because carriage of CMV infection together with the matching HLA type was indicated by public TCR beta signatures.

TCRdb shows the sequencer as Illumina HiSeq 1500. TCRdb's own reprocessing of the public reads used fastp at Q25 and MiXCR and kept productive beta chains. Identical CDR3 protein sequences are pooled into one entry, listed with their most common genes and DNA. This sample is represented by under 850,000 distinct CDR3 sequences; approximately 34% of them were singletons. The ten largest clones take up 2.5% to 3.5% of the sample. Its CDR3 holds 13 amino acids, cysteine through phenylalanine. Kept here is only the CDR3 DNA, which spans 39 bases and is read in frame from base 1. V and J lose 10 bases and 2 bases, and a span of 15 bases separates them. Taken from the germline V gene (reference sequence), the CDR1 and CDR2 loops are MNHNY and SVGAGI. Beyond this particular receptor, the publication reports: The ex vivo response was dominated by HLA-C-restricted CMV-specific TCR beta clonotypes, which also provided the single most frequent clonotype in two of eight donors. Carriers of CMV infection plus the relevant HLA type were discriminated by the cumulative frequency of public TCR beta family members in the study cohort and in an independent roughly 340-donor cohort.

A remark on this clonotype: Its specific antigen is unknown. Base qualities are missing; no much larger clone stands one base away.

The TCR originated in a human donor in good health (CMV status not recorded). Some clones in this sample may be carry-over from other donors' samples. The chain links TRBV6-6 with TRBJ2-7; the D segment could be TRBD1, given 6 matching bases. The sequenced material came from PBMCs. The encoded CDR3 is CATHRAPTYEQYF. The nucleotides read TGTGCCACCCACAGGGCCCCGACCTACGAGCAGTACTTC.